This TCR beta chain was captured by sequencing in a study of monozygotic twins with inflammatory bowel disease. The CDR3 extends over 12 amino acids. Germline V gene data show CDR1 as MDHEN and CDR2 as SYDVKM. Study conclusions and caveats: Telling apart the different T cell subtypes was not possible.

Eight separate reactions for every sample produced the cDNA. UMIs that included a 6-nucleotide sample barcode were added by template switching, which took place during cDNA synthesis. TCRalpha and TCRbeta cDNA was put through two nested PCRs of approximately 17 and 9 cycles. No DNA is given; TCRdb re-called the 5' RACE reads and lists each CDR3 protein once. With approximately 300,000 distinct CDR3 sequences in the sample, the ten largest clones hold 5.5% to 6.5%. Worth noting for this clonotype: The antigen remains undetermined.

The receptor was derived from a human donor with ulcerative colitis or Crohn's disease, or a healthy co-twin of an affected twin (not recorded which). Sample: blood. The chain couples TRBV28 to TRBJ2-2. The CDR3 protein is CASSLETGELFF.